The 13 T cell receptor beta chains listed next were all sequenced from one sample in a study of blood T cell repertoires in COVID-19. The method was immunoSEQ multiplex PCR; TCRdb's version includes in-frame clones alone and lacks a portion of them. The top ten hold around 9.3% of the sample, which has roughly 370,000 clones, approximately 90% seen once. Input material: PBMCs or T cells enriched from blood (not recorded which). Receptors were obtained from a woman between 45 and 60 years old who had recovered from COVID-19.

The chain links TRBV28 to TRBJ1-4; D might be TRBD1 (6 bases). The CDR3 runs to 15 residues. Trimming took 1 base from V and 6 from J, leaving 12 bases between them. The V gene's germline CDR1 is MDHEN and CDR2 SYDVKM. DNA of the CDR3: TGTGCCAGCAGTTTATTGACAGGCGACCATGAAAAACTGTTTTTT. Translation: CASSLLTGDHEKLFF.

This clone has only one observation. One end of the junction fails to match germline, which may point to a read error. This chain joins TRBV29-1 and TRBJ1-2, with 7 bases identical to TRBD1. There are 12 residues in the CDR3. The germline V gene has CDR1 SQVTM and CDR2 ANQGSEA. DNA of the CDR3: TGCAGCGTTCAAGACAGGGCATATGGCTACACCTTC. It specifies CSVQDRAYGYTF.

This chain connects TRBV24-1 to TRBJ2-7, with D possibly being TRBD1 (6 bases). From germline, CDR1 is KGHDR and CDR2 SFDVKD. This CDR3 contains 13 residues. Trimming shortened V by 3 bases and J by 7 bases, and 12 bases separated the two germline ends. CDR3 amino acids: CATSDPRGGEQYF. The CDR3 DNA reads TGTGCCACCAGTGATCCCAGAGGGGGAGAGCAGTACTTC.

This clone was observed a handful of times. The chain employs TRBV5-1 and TRBJ2-7, with 10 bases matching TRBD2. V shed 0 bases and J 0 bases; nucleotides not matched to a gene: 3. The CDR3 contains 16 residues. Germline loops: CDR1 SGHRS, CDR2 YFSETQ. CDR3 nucleotides: TGCGCCAGCAGCTTGGGCTCTAGCGGGAGCTCCTACGAGCAGTACTTC. It is translated as CASSLGSSGSSYEQYF.

The chain combines TRBV28 with TRBJ2-7; D may be TRBD2 (6 bases). CDR3 length: 14 amino acids. Trimming removed 7 bases at V and 4 bases at J, with 17 bases between. Germline V gene sequence: CDR1 MDHEN, CDR2 SYDVKM. DNA for the CDR3: TGTGCCAGCACGCCGGCAGGGACTGGATACGAGCAGTACTTC. Protein product: CASTPAGTGYEQYF.

This clone was observed once. V is TRBV19 and J is TRBJ1-2, with D perhaps matching TRBD1 (5 bases). Germline V CDR1 and CDR2: LNHDA, SQIVND (reference sequence). CDR3 length equals 15 residues. V dropped 8 bases and J dropped 5 bases, with 21 bases sitting between them. Here the CDR3 reads CASQPRQNDRYGYTF. CDR3 coding DNA: TGTGCCAGTCAACCTCGACAGAACGATCGGTATGGCTACACCTTC.

In DNA form, the CDR3 reads TGTGCCAGCAGCCAGGTCTTGACGGGGGGAATCTACGAGCAGTACTTC. Amino acid sequence: CASSQVLTGGIYEQYF. The J gene is TRBJ2-7, the V gene TRBV3-1 (or the pseudogene TRBV3-2), with 7 bases matching TRBD2. Germline lookup yields CDR1 LGHDT and CDR2 YNNKEL (reference sequence). V was pared by 3 bases and J by 3 bases, with 11 bases of the junction left unmatched. This CDR3 has 16 amino acids.

The chain is built from TRBV7-8 and TRBJ1-5, with 8 bases identical to TRBD1. The CDR3 length is 18 residues. The V and J ends lost 5 bases and 0 bases, in that order; junction bases with no gene match: 12. Germline V gene data show CDR1 as SGHVS and CDR2 as FQNEAQ. The DNA for the CDR3 is TGTGCCAGCAGCACCCTGGGACAGGCAAAGTATAGCAATCAGCCCCAGCATTTT. Amino acids: CASSTLGQAKYSNQPQHF.

The J gene is TRBJ1-5, the V gene TRBV21-1; the D call in the table, TRBD1, was not verified against the DNA. TRBV21-1 is an annotated pseudogene. The CDR3 consists of 16 residues. For the CDR3, the DNA is TGTGCCAGCAGCAAAGGGACAGGGACTACTCGGGGGCCCCAGCATTTT. Translating gives CASSKGTGTTRGPQHF.

The rearrangement links TRBV4-1 to TRBJ1-1, with D hard to call. CDR3 length: 15 residues. Germline lookup yields CDR1 MGHRA and CDR2 YSYEKL. V was shortened by 0 bases and J by 2 bases, with 10 bases between the two germline ends. The CDR3 here is CASSQEGRGNTEAFF. The CDR3 nucleotides are TGCGCCAGCAGCCAAGAAGGACGGGGAAACACTGAAGCTTTCTTT.

V usage is TRBV3-1 (or the pseudogene TRBV3-2) and J usage is TRBJ2-5, with 8 bases fitting TRBD2. The CDR3 spans 17 residues. J gave up 1 base and V 0 bases, and 7 bases lay outside the gene matches. Germline CDR1 is LGHDT and CDR2 is YNNKEL (reference sequence). The CDR3 coding sequence is TGTGCCAGCAGCCAAGAACGGCGGGGGGCACCCCAAGAGACCCAGTACTTC. The encoded protein is CASSQERRGAPQETQYF.

The chain couples TRBV6-5 to TRBJ1-2, with D maybe TRBD1 (5 bases). The germline V and J ends were trimmed by 5 bases and 7 bases, with 8 bases remaining between them. This CDR3 spans 11 amino acids. CDR1 MNHEY and CDR2 SVGAGI come from the germline V gene. Here the CDR3 DNA reads TGTGCCAGCAGTAGGGGCCTTGGCTACACCTTC. It yields the protein CASSRGLGYTF.

The CDR3 bases are TGTGCCAGCAGCGTAGCGAGCCCGGGGAACTATGGCTACACCTTC. It codes for CASSVASPGNYGYTF. V and J are TRBV9 and TRBJ1-2; D unresolved. Looked up from germline, CDR1 is SGDLS and CDR2 is YYNGEE. With 0 bases removed from V and 2 bases from J, the gap between germline ends came to 11 bases. The CDR3 is 15 amino acids.